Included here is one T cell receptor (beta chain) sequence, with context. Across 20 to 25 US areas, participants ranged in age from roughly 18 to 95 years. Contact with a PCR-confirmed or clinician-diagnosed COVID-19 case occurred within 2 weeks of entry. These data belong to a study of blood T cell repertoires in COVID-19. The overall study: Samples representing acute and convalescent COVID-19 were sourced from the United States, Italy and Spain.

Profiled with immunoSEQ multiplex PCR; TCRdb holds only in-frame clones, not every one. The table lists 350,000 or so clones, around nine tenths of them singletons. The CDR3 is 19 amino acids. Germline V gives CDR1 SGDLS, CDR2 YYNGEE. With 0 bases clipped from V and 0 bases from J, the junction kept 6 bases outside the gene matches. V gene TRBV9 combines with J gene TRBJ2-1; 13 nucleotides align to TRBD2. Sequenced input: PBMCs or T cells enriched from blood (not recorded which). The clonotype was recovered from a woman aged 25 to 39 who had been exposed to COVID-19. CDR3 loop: CASSVVGLAGTSSYNEQFF. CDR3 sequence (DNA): TGTGCCAGCAGCGTAGTGGGACTAGCGGGAACCAGCTCCTACAATGAGCAGTTCTTC.